The present TCR beta chain was sequenced within a study of T cell changes during pregnancy in multiple sclerosis. Trimming left V 4 bases short and J 3 bases short, with 8 bases between. The germline V gene has CDR1 SGDLS and CDR2 YYNGEE. The CDR3 spans 12 residues. The assay was immunoSEQ multiplex PCR, and TCRdb's table has in-frame clones only and misses some. The profile shows about 83,000 clones, 90% to 95% of them singletons. This receptor was taken from a female donor with multiple sclerosis, enrolled in a pregnancy study. J is TRBJ2-7 and V is TRBV9; D uncertain. The specimen comprised peripheral blood, sampled in the second trimester of pregnancy. The CDR3 region is CASSSNIYEQYF. The CDR3 bases are TGTGCCAGCAGCTCGAACATCTACGAGCAGTACTTC.